Listed here are 23 T cell receptor beta chains from one sample, sequenced in a study of early T cells in non-severe SARS-CoV-2 infection. MiXCR, applied by TCRdb to the 5' RACE reads, yields one record per CDR3 protein. The top ten hold about 11% of the sample, which has roughly 54,000 distinct CDR3 sequences, less than 9.5% seen once. The sequencing here drew on whole blood, taken at baseline. The receptors shown here come from an adult who was a healthcare worker with PCR-confirmed SARS-CoV-2 infection or an uninfected control (not recorded which).

The DNA of the CDR3 is TGTGCCAGCAGTTATTACAGGGACAGACACTATGGCTACACCTTC. Its protein product is CASSYYRDRHYGYTF. The V gene is TRBV12-3 or TRBV12-4, the J gene TRBJ1-2, with 7 bases identical to TRBD1. The trim removed 4 bases at V and 3 bases at J, leaving 8 bases unmatched. The CDR3 is 15 amino acids.

This clonotype was seen ten or more times. This chain uses TRBV7-6 with TRBJ2-5, with TRBD2 identical over 11 bases. V gave up 0 bases and J gave up 3 bases; unmatched junction bases: 3. The CDR3 loop spans 16 amino acids. Germline V gene data show CDR1 as SGHVS and CDR2 as FNYEAQ. DNA of the CDR3: TGTGCCAGCAGCTTAGCCCTAGCGGGAGGCAAAGAGACCCAGTACTTC. Protein: CASSLALAGGKETQYF.

This clonotype was counted many times. The chain links TRBV6-2 or TRBV6-3 to TRBJ1-4; D is unresolved. Germline values: CDR1 MNHEY, CDR2 SVGEGT. Deletions cut 6 bases from V and 3 bases from J, with 11 bases between. This CDR3 has 14 amino acids. In DNA, the CDR3 is TGTGCCAGCAGCTCGGGCGGCCCTAATGAAAAACTGTTTTTT. Protein: CASSSGGPNEKLFF.

V usage is TRBV12-3 or TRBV12-4 and J usage is TRBJ2-1; the D gene is possibly TRBD2 (5 bases). V lost 5 bases and J lost 12, with 14 bases in between. This CDR3 is built from 12 residues. For the CDR3, the DNA is TGTGCCAGCAGTCCCCCGTTCGAGGGGCAGTTCTTC. It codes for CASSPPFEGQFF.

The genes are TRBV7-3 and TRBJ1-2; D is perhaps TRBD1 (6 bases). This CDR3 comprises 15 residues. Deletions cut 0 bases from V and 2 bases from J, with 10 bases between. Per the germline V gene, CDR1 is SGHTA and CDR2 is FQGTGA. CDR3 nucleotide sequence: TGTGCCAGCAGCTTAACCCCCCAGGGGAACTATGGCTACACCTTC. Translating gives CASSLTPQGNYGYTF. Supplemented by reference TRBV7-3 and TRBJ1-2, the full variable domain reads GAGVSQTPSNKVTEKGKYVELRCDPISGHTALYWYRQSLGQGPEFLIYFQGTGAADDSGLPNDRFFAVRPEGSVSTLKIQRTERGDSAVYLCASSLTPQGNYGYTFGSGTRLTVV.

As concerns this clonotype: Germline is not matched at one junction end, which may reflect a read error. The chain uses TRBV7-8 and TRBJ2-5, with D maybe TRBD2 (5 bases). Germline CDR1 SGHVS, CDR2 FQNEAQ. The CDR3 has 15 amino acids. The CDR3 sequence: CASSFHEGVTEIQYF. The CDR3 nucleotides read TGTGCCAGCAGCTTTCACGAGGGAGTCACTGAGATCCAGTACTTC.

The V call is TRBV12-3 or TRBV12-4, the J call TRBJ1-2; TRBD1 matches 8 bases. With V trimmed by 8 bases and J by 6 bases, 5 bases remained unmatched. The CDR3 spans 12 residues. The CDR3 reads CASGSQGDGYTF. Written as DNA, the CDR3 is TGTGCCAGCGGATCACAGGGGGATGGCTACACCTTC.

The genes are TRBV11-2 and TRBJ1-4; a possible D gene is TRBD1 (5 bases). Germline CDR1 and CDR2: SGHAT and FQNNGV. This CDR3 spans 16 amino acids. V dropped 1 base and J dropped 4 bases, with 13 bases sitting between them. The CDR3 spells CASSLGGARGNEKLFF. DNA of the CDR3: TGTGCCAGCAGCTTAGGAGGGGCACGGGGTAATGAAAAACTGTTTTTT.

This clonotype was recorded a few times. This chain uses TRBV12-3 or TRBV12-4 with TRBJ2-3, with a possible D match to TRBD2 (7 bases). The CDR3 length is 15 residues. With 3 bases removed from V and 1 base from J, the gap between germline ends came to 11 bases. The CDR3 sequence is CASSFGGAGTDTQYF. CDR3 sequence (DNA): TGTGCCAGCAGTTTTGGGGGGGCAGGCACAGATACGCAGTATTTT.

In its sample, this clonotype was seen many times. The chain joins TRBV5-1 to TRBJ2-7; 8 bases match TRBD1. The V gene end was trimmed by 7 bases and the J gene end by 4 bases; junction bases not matched to a gene: 10. Germline CDR1 and CDR2: SGHRS and YFSETQ. This CDR3 has 14 residues. The CDR3 loop reads CASGTGTGLYEQYF. The CDR3 nucleotides are TGCGCCAGCGGCACCGGGACAGGCCTTTACGAGCAGTACTTC. Combining the CDR3 with reference TRBV5-1 and TRBJ2-7 gives the whole variable domain KAGVTQTPRYLIKTRGQQVTLSCSPISGHRSVSWYQQTPGQGLQFLFEYFSETQRNKGNFPGRFSGRQFSNSRSEMNVSTLELGDSALYLCASGTGTGLYEQYFGPGTRLTVT.

This clonotype was picked up a small number of times. This chain uses TRBV29-1 with TRBJ2-2, with D maybe TRBD2 (6 bases). This CDR3 spans 14 amino acids. The V gene lost 7 bases and the J gene lost 3 bases, with 15 bases spanning the gap. Germline CDR1 and CDR2: SQVTM and ANQGSEA. In nucleotides, the CDR3 is TGCAGCGCCCGGAGGGAAAGATACACCGGGGAGCTGTTTTTT. Translating it yields CSARRERYTGELFF.

This chain joins TRBV20-1 and TRBJ2-1; 8 bases agree with TRBD2. This CDR3 comprises 16 residues. Trimming took 1 base from V and 0 from J; bases not matched to a gene: 5. Germline-derived CDR1 and CDR2 are DFQATT and SNEGSKA (reference sequence). CDR3: CSARVVSGNSYNEQFF. The CDR3 DNA reads as TGCAGTGCTAGAGTGGTTAGCGGGAACTCCTACAATGAGCAGTTCTTC.

This chain connects TRBV18 to TRBJ1-1, with D tentatively TRBD1 (6 bases). V was shortened by 5 bases and J by 4 bases, with 11 bases between the two germline ends. The CDR3 has 13 amino acids. In germline, CDR1 is KGHSH, CDR2 LQKENI. CDR3: CASSGQLSTEAFF. In DNA, the CDR3 is TGTGCCAGCTCAGGACAGTTGAGCACTGAAGCTTTCTTT.

This clonotype is medium-sized. The chain has TRBV25-1 and TRBJ2-7; TRBD1 is a possible D gene (6 bases). The germline CDR1 and CDR2 sequences are MGHDK and SYGVNS. V gave up 6 bases and J gave up 3 bases, with 15 bases separating them. CDR3 length: 14 amino acids. The CDR3 coding sequence is TGTGCCAGCAGCCCCCAGGGGACAAGCTACGAGCAGTACTTC. Protein product: CASSPQGTSYEQYF.

This clonotype was observed many times. The chain links TRBV19 to TRBJ2-3; D ambiguous. The germline V and J ends were trimmed by 7 bases and 1 base, with 15 bases remaining between them. Germline V gene sequence: CDR1 LNHDA, CDR2 SQIVND (reference sequence). The CDR3 length is 15 residues. The CDR3: CASTTSPGRTDTQYF. DNA of the CDR3: TGTGCCAGTACCACTTCCCCCGGACGCACAGATACGCAGTATTTT.

This clonotype was recorded many times. The chain links TRBV20-1 to TRBJ2-3; 8 positions match TRBD1. This CDR3 has 14 amino acids. The trim removed 5 bases at V and 1 base at J, leaving 5 bases unmatched. Germline CDR1 and CDR2: DFQATT and SNEGSKA (reference sequence). CDR3 loop: CSADPGQGTDTQYF. The DNA of the CDR3 is TGCAGTGCTGACCCGGGACAGGGCACAGATACGCAGTATTTT.

The genes are TRBV28 and TRBJ1-1; no definite D call. Deletions cut 0 bases from V and 1 base from J, with 6 bases between. The CDR3 has 14 residues. Germline V lookup: CDR1 MDHEN, CDR2 SYDVKM. The CDR3 loop reads CASSLWAENTEAFF. DNA of the CDR3: TGTGCCAGCAGTTTATGGGCGGAGAACACTGAAGCTTTCTTT.

This clonotype was recorded a few times. V and J are TRBV2 and TRBJ1-2, with D unresolved. The germline gives CDR1 SNHLY, CDR2 FYNNEI. V lost 0 bases and J lost 8, with 13 bases in between. The CDR3 loop spans 14 amino acids. In DNA form, the CDR3 reads TGTGCCAGCAGTGAAGCGGGCGGGGTAGGAGGCTACACCTTC. The encoded protein is CASSEAGGVGGYTF.

The CDR3: CASSYLGQGLSYEQYF. DNA of the CDR3: TGTGCCAGCAGTTACTTAGGACAGGGACTCTCCTACGAGCAGTACTTC. The chain joins TRBV6-6 to TRBJ2-7; 8 bases are shared with TRBD1. The CDR3 is made up of 16 amino acids. Germline lookup yields CDR1 MNHNY and CDR2 SVGAGI (reference sequence). The V segment lost 1 base and the J segment 0 bases; nucleotides outside the gene matches: 5.

This clonotype came up many times. The V call is TRBV2, the J call TRBJ2-2; 8 bases fit TRBD1. The CDR3 totals 15 residues. V dropped 2 bases and J dropped 6; count of bases not matched to a gene: 5. Looked up from germline, CDR1 is SNHLY and CDR2 is FYNNEI. The CDR3 sequence: CASSENRGSPGELFF. Written as DNA, the CDR3 is TGTGCCAGCAGTGAAAACAGGGGGAGCCCCGGGGAGCTGTTTTTT.

In this sample, this clonotype turned up many times. The V and J genes are TRBV28 and TRBJ2-3; 7 bases match TRBD2. With V trimmed by 4 bases and J by 5 bases, 9 bases remained unmatched. Germline V CDR1 and CDR2: MDHEN, SYDVKM. The CDR3 runs to 15 residues. The CDR3 sequence: CASSSQASGQDTQYF. DNA of the CDR3: TGTGCCAGCAGTTCGCAGGCTAGCGGACAAGATACGCAGTATTTT.

This clonotype showed up many times. V gene TRBV18 combines with J gene TRBJ1-1; 10 positions match TRBD1. Germline V CDR1 and CDR2: KGHSH, LQKENI. The length of the CDR3 is 16 residues. V was clipped by 2 bases and J by 4 bases; unmatched bases: 7. The CDR3 DNA reads TGTGCCAGCTCACCATACACCGGGACAGGGGCCACTGAAGCTTTCTTT. This sequence encodes CASSPYTGTGATEAFF.

V gene TRBV11-3 combines with J gene TRBJ2-3, with TRBD2 matching over 10 bases. This CDR3 is built from 16 residues. The germline CDR1 and CDR2 sequences are SGHNT and YENEEA. V was clipped by 5 bases and J by 5 bases; unmatched bases: 10. CDR3 sequence (DNA): TGTGCCAGCAGCATGCCTAGCGGGAGAGGAATAGATACGCAGTATTTT. Translation: CASSMPSGRGIDTQYF.